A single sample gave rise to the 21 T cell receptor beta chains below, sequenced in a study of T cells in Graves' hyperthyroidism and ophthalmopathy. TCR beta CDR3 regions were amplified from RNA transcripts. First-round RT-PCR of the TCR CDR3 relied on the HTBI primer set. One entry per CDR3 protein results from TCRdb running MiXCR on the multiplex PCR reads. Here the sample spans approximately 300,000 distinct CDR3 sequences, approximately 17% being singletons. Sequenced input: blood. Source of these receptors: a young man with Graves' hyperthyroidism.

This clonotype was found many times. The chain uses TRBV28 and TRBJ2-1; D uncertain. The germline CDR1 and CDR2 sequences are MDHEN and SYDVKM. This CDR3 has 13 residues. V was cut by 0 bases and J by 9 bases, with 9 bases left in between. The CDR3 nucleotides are TGTGCCAGCAGTTTATGCAGGAGCTGTGAGCAGTTCTTC. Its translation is CASSLCRSCEQFF.

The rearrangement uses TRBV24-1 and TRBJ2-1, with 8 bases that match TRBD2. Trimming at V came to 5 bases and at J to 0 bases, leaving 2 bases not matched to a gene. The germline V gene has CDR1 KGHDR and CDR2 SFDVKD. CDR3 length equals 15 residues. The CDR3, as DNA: TGTGCCACCAGTGGGGGGACTAGCTCCTACAATGAGCAGTTCTTC. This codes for CATSGGTSSYNEQFF.

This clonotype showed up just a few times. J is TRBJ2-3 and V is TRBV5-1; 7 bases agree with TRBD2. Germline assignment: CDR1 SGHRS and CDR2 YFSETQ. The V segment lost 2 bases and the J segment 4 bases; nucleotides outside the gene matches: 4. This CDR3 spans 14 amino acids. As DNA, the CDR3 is TGCGCCAGCAGCTTCACGACTAGCCCAGATACGCAGTATTTT. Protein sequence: CASSFTTSPDTQYF.

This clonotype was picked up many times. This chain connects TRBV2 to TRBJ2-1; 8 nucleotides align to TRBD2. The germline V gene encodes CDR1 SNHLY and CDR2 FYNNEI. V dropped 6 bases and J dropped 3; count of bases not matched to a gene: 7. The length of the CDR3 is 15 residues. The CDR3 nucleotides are TGTGCCAGCAGGAGCGGGAGAGGAGTCTACAATGAGCAGTTCTTC. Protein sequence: CASRSGRGVYNEQFF.

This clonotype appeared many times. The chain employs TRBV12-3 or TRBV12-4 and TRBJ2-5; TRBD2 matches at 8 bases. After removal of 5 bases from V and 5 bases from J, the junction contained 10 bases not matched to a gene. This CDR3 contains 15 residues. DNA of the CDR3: TGTGCCAGCAGTCCGGTATCGGGGGGGGCGGAGACCCAGTACTTC. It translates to CASSPVSGGAETQYF.

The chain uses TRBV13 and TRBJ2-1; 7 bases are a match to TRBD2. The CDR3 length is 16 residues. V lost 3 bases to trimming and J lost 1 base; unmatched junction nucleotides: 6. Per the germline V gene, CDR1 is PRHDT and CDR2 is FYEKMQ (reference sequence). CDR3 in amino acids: CASSFPSGPSYNEQFF. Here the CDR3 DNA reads TGTGCCAGCAGCTTCCCTAGCGGCCCATCCTACAATGAGCAGTTCTTC.

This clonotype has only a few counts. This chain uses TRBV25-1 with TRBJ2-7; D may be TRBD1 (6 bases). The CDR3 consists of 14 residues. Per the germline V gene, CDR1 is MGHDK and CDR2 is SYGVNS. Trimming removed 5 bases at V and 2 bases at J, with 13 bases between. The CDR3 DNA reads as TGTGCCAGCAGTATAGGGGGACCGGCCTACGAGCAGTACTTC. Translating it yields CASSIGGPAYEQYF.

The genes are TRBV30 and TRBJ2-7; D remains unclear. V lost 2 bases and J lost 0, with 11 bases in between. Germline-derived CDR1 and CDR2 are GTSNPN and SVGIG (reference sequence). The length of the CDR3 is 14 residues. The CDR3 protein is CAWSSALSSYEQYF. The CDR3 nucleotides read TGTGCCTGGAGTAGTGCGTTAAGCTCCTACGAGCAGTACTTC.

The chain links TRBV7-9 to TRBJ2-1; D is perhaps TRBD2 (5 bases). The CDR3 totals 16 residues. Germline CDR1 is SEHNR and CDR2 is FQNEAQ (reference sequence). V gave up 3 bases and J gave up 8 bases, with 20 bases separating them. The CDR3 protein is CASSLSIGGSKHEQFF. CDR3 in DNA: TGTGCCAGCAGCTTGAGTATCGGAGGTAGTAAGCATGAGCAGTTCTTC.

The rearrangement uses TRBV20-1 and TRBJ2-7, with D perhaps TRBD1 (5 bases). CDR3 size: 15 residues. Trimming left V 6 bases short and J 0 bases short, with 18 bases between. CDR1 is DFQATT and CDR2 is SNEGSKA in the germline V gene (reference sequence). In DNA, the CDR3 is TGCAGTGCGACTCATCCAACAGGTAGCTCCTACGAGCAGTACTTC. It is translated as CSATHPTGSSYEQYF.

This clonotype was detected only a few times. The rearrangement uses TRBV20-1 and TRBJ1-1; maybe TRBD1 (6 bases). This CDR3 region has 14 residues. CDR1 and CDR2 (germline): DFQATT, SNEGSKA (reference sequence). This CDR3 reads CRLHQGPMNTEAFF. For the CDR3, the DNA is TGCAGGCTACACCAGGGGCCTATGAACACTGAAGCTTTCTTT.

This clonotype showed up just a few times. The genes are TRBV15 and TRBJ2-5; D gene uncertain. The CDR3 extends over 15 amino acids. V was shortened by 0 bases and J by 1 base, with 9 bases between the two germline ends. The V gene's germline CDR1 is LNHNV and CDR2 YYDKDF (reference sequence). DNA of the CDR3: TGTGCCACCAGCAGAGATGGGGTATCCCAAGAGACCCAGTACTTC. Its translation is CATSRDGVSQETQYF.

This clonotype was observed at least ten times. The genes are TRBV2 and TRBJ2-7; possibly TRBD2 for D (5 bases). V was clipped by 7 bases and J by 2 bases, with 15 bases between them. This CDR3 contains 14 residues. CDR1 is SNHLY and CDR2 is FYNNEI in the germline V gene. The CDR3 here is CASKRTESTYEQYF. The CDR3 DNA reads TGTGCCAGCAAGCGGACGGAATCAACCTACGAGCAGTACTTC.

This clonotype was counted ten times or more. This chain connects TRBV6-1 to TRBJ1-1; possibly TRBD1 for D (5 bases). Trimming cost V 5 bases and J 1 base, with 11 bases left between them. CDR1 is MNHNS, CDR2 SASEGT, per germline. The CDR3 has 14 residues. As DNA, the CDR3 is TGTGCCAGCAGTTCACCCGGACAGAACACTGAAGCTTTCTTT. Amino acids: CASSSPGQNTEAFF.

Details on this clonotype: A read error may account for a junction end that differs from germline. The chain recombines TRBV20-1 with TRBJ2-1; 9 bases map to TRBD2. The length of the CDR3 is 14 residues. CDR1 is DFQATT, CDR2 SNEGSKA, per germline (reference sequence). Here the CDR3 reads CSAPVIRLAGTKIF. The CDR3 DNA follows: TGCAGTGCCCCCGTGATTAGGCTAGCGGGGACTAAAATCTTC.

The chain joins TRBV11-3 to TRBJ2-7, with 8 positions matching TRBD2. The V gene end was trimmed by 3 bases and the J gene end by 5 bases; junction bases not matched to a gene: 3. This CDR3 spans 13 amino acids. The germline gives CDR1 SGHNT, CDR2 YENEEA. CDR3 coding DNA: TGTGCCAGCAGCTTGGGACTAGTAAACGAGCAGTACTTC. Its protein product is CASSLGLVNEQYF.

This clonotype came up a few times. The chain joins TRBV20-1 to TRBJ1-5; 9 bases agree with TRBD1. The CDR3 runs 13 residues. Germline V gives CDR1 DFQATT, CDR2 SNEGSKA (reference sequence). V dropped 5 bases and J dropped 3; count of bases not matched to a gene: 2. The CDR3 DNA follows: TGCAGTGCTGGACAGGGGCTCAATCAGCCCCAGCATTTT. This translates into CSAGQGLNQPQHF.

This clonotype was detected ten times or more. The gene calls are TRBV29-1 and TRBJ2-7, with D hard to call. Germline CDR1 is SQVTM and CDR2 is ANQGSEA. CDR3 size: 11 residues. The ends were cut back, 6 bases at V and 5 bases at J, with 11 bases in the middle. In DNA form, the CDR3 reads TGCAGCGTGTACGTTTTGGACGAGCAGTACTTC. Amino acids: CSVYVLDEQYF.

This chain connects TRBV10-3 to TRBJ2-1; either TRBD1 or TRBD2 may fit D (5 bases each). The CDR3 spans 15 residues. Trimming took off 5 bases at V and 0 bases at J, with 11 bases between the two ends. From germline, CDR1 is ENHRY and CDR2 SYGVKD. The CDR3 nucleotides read TGTGCCATCAGTCCCGTGGGGGTCTCCTACAATGAGCAGTTCTTC. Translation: CAISPVGVSYNEQFF.

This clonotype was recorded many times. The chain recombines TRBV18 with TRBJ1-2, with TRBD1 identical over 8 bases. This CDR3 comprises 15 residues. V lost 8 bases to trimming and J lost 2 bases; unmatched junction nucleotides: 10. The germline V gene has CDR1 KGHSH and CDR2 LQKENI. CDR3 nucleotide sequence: TGTGCCAGCCGCCCCGGACAGGGACCAAACTATGGCTACACCTTC. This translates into CASRPGQGPNYGYTF.

CDR3 in amino acids: CASSARQLAKNIQYF. In DNA, the CDR3 is TGCGCCAGCAGTGCCAGACAGCTAGCCAAAAACATTCAGTACTTC. This rearrangement joins TRBV10-2 to TRBJ2-4; a possible D gene is TRBD1 (5 bases). The V gene lost 4 bases and the J gene lost 0 bases, with 10 bases spanning the gap. The CDR3 extends over 15 amino acids. Germline V gene sequence: CDR1 WSHSY, CDR2 SAAADI.